This TCR beta chain was documented in a study of T cell repertoires in cytomegalovirus infection. Study details: Both a matching HLA type and CMV infection were indicated by public TCR beta signatures.

TCRdb re-called the reads through MiXCR, storing one row per CDR3 protein. In the table there are 900,000 to 950,000 distinct CDR3 sequences, roughly 30% of which are singletons. This CDR3 is built from 17 residues. Trimming stripped 4 bases from V and 0 bases from J, with 13 bases between. CDR1 and CDR2 (germline): MNHNY, SVGAGI (reference sequence). As to this clonotype: Its antigen is as yet unknown.

The receptor was isolated from a human donor in good health (CMV status not recorded). Some clones in this sample may be carry-over from other donors' samples. The specimen was cultured CD8+ T cells from PBMCs, collected from culture after CMV antigen stimulation. This chain links TRBV6-6 with TRBJ1-6; no definite D call. The CDR3 loop is CASSLYDLSSYNSPLHF. In DNA, the CDR3 is TGTGCCAGCAGTTTATACGACCTTAGCTCCTATAATTCACCCCTCCACTTT.